These 28 T cell receptor beta chains came from one sample sequenced in a study of T cell changes during pregnancy in multiple sclerosis. Libraries were prepared by immunoSEQ multiplex PCR; TCRdb keeps only in-frame clonotypes and omits some of them. The repertoire consists of under 70,000 clones, with about nine tenths occurring once and the leading ten covering 0.29%. The specimen was CD4+ T cells from peripheral blood mononuclear cells, collected after pregnancy. These receptors were collected from a female donor with multiple sclerosis, enrolled in a pregnancy study.

The CDR3 DNA reads TGTGCCAGCAGCTCGAGCGGGATCTCCTACGAGCAGTACTTC. It specifies CASSSSGISYEQYF. The gene calls are TRBV14 and TRBJ2-7; 7 bases are a match to TRBD2. This CDR3 region has 14 residues. Germline V gene lookup returns CDR1 SGHDN and CDR2 FVKESK. Trimming took 5 bases from V and 0 from J; bases not matched to a gene: 4.

The V gene is TRBV19, the J gene TRBJ1-1, with TRBD1 identical over 10 bases. This CDR3 has 14 residues. V trimming: 5 bases; J trimming: 4 bases; junction bases outside the gene matches: 4. Germline V gene lookup returns CDR1 LNHDA and CDR2 SQIVND (reference sequence). CDR3 sequence: CASSGDRGLTEAFF. CDR3 DNA sequence: TGTGCCAGTAGTGGGGACAGGGGTCTCACTGAAGCTTTCTTT.

The J gene is TRBJ1-5, the V gene TRBV6-4; 10 nucleotides align to TRBD1. The V and J ends lost 3 bases and 4 bases, in that order; junction bases with no gene match: 9. This CDR3 spans 17 amino acids. The germline V gene has CDR1 MRHNA and CDR2 SNTAGT. The CDR3 sequence is CASSDYTDRGENQPQHF. DNA of the CDR3: TGTGCCAGCAGTGATTACACGGACAGGGGGGAAAATCAGCCCCAGCATTTT.

This chain uses TRBV6-5 with TRBJ1-5; maybe TRBD1 (6 bases). Trimming cost V 5 bases and J 4 bases, with 9 bases left between them. The CDR3 runs 13 residues. Germline CDR1 reads MNHEY; CDR2 reads SVGAGI. The CDR3 reads CASSRTANQPQHF. Written as DNA, the CDR3 is TGTGCCAGCAGTCGGACAGCTAATCAGCCCCAGCATTTT.

This clone was seen just once. V usage is TRBV7-2 and J usage is TRBJ1-5; 8 bases align to TRBD1. The CDR3 length is 14 residues. J lost 4 bases, V lost 5 bases, and 4 bases had no gene match. The germline V gene has CDR1 SGHTA and CDR2 FQGNSA. CDR3 coding DNA: TGTGCCAGCAGCCCGGGACAGGCGAATCAGCCCCAGCATTTT. Translated: CASSPGQANQPQHF. Filled out from reference TRBV7-2 and TRBJ1-5, the complete variable domain reads GAGVSQSPSNKVTEKGKDVELRCDPISGHTALYWYRQSLGQGLEFLIYFQGNSAPDKSGLPSDRFSAERTGGSVSTLTIQRTQQEDSAVYLCASSPGQANQPQHFGDGTRLSIL.

The V and J genes are TRBV30 and TRBJ1-3, with D tentatively TRBD1 (6 bases). Germline CDR1 and CDR2: GTSNPN and SVGIG (reference sequence). This CDR3 has 14 amino acids. V was shortened by 4 bases and J by 0 bases, with 10 bases between the two germline ends. DNA for the CDR3: TGTGCCTGGATCCCAGGGGCCTCTGGAAACACCATATATTTT. It yields the protein CAWIPGASGNTIYF.

V gene TRBV27 combines with J gene TRBJ2-7, with 14 bases that match TRBD2. The trim removed 5 bases at V and 6 bases at J, leaving 9 bases unmatched. Looked up from germline, CDR1 is MNHEY and CDR2 is SMNVEV (reference sequence). The CDR3 extends over 16 amino acids. In nucleotides, the CDR3 is TGTGCCAGCAGTCCAGGGACTAGCGGGAGAAAATCCGAGCAGTACTTC. Translated, it gives CASSPGTSGRKSEQYF.

Comments on this clone: One end of the junction varies from germline; a read error may be responsible. The chain couples TRBV11-2 to TRBJ2-5, with D tentatively TRBD1 (5 bases). The CDR3 sequence is 12 residues long. CDR1 and CDR2 (germline): SGHAT, FQNNGV. In DNA, the CDR3 is TGTGCCAGCAGCTTAGGGTCCGGACACTTAAACTTC. Amino acids: CASSLGSGHLNF.

The V and J genes are TRBV30 and TRBJ2-1; a possible D gene is TRBD1 (6 bases). The V and J ends lost 1 base and 10 bases respectively, with 17 bases between them. This CDR3 region has 14 residues. Germline CDR1 GTSNPN, CDR2 SVGIG (reference sequence). The CDR3 spells CAWSAGTLLGEQFF. The CDR3 nucleotides are TGTGCCTGGAGTGCCGGGACACTACTAGGAGAGCAGTTCTTC.

The rearrangement joins TRBV28 to TRBJ1-4; D may be TRBD1 (6 bases). CDR1 and CDR2 (germline): MDHEN, SYDVKM. V lost 10 bases, J lost 5 bases, and 14 bases lay in between. The CDR3 runs 13 residues. The CDR3, as DNA: TGTGCCACCCAGGGGATAAGAAATGAAAAACTGTTTTTT. It translates to CATQGIRNEKLFF.

The V call is TRBV15, the J call TRBJ2-7, with D possibly matching TRBD1 (7 bases). The CDR3 covers 15 residues. V shed 0 bases and J shed 4 bases, with 13 bases lying between them. Germline CDR1 reads LNHNV; CDR2 reads YYDKDF (reference sequence). CDR3 DNA sequence: TGTGCCACCAGCAGAGAAGGAGGGGGCGTTTACGAGCAGTACTTC. Translated, it gives CATSREGGGVYEQYF.

The chain employs TRBV19 and TRBJ1-6; D perhaps matches TRBD1 (5 bases). Germline CDR1 and CDR2: LNHDA and SQIVND (reference sequence). The CDR3 sequence is 14 residues long. Trimming shortened V by 6 bases and J by 3 bases, and 9 bases separated the two germline ends. The CDR3: CASSLDSYNSPLHF. DNA for the CDR3: TGTGCCAGTAGCCTAGACAGCTATAATTCACCCCTCCACTTT.

V gene TRBV30 combines with J gene TRBJ2-5; TRBD2 aligns across 9 bases. This CDR3 is 16 amino acids long. V trimming: 5 bases; J trimming: 5 bases; junction bases outside the gene matches: 15. The germline gives CDR1 GTSNPN, CDR2 SVGIG (reference sequence). The CDR3: CAWGGPLSGSGETQYF. CDR3 nucleotide sequence: TGTGCCTGGGGTGGACCTCTTAGCGGGAGCGGGGAGACCCAGTACTTC.

The CDR3 DNA sequence: TGTGCCAGCAGCCAAGCGGGAGGGCCCTACACCGGGGAGCTGTTTTTT. Translated, it gives CASSQAGGPYTGELFF. J is TRBJ2-2 and V is TRBV4-2; 8 nucleotides align to TRBD2. V trimming: 1 base; J trimming: 3 bases; junction bases outside the gene matches: 4. Germline CDR1 and CDR2: LGHNA and YNFKEQ. The CDR3 is made up of 16 amino acids.

This clone was recorded only once. The chain is built from TRBV6-6 and TRBJ2-7; D might be TRBD2 (6 bases). Looked up from germline, CDR1 is MNHNY and CDR2 is SVGAGI (reference sequence). CDR3 length: 13 residues. The V gene lost 1 base and the J gene lost 7 bases, with 11 bases spanning the gap. This CDR3 is CASSYLGGREQYF. The CDR3 DNA follows: TGTGCCAGCAGTTACTTGGGGGGAAGGGAGCAGTACTTC.

The chain carries TRBV20-1 and TRBJ2-1; D ambiguous. Germline CDR1 and CDR2: DFQATT and SNEGSKA (reference sequence). The CDR3 has 11 amino acids. The chain's CDR3 is CSRGSYNEQFF. CDR3 DNA sequence: TGCAGCCGCGGTTCCTACAATGAGCAGTTCTTC.

This chain uses TRBV13 with TRBJ2-4; weak D call: TRBD2 (7 bases). Germline loops: CDR1 PRHDT, CDR2 FYEKMQ (reference sequence). This CDR3 has 17 residues. Trimming took 5 bases from V and 4 from J, leaving 21 bases between them. The CDR3 is CASSERRGRDRKNIQYF. CDR3 DNA sequence: TGTGCCAGCAGCGAACGGCGGGGGCGAGATAGGAAAAACATTCAGTACTTC.

The V call is TRBV27, the J call TRBJ2-1, with TRBD2 as a possible D gene (5 bases). Trimming stripped 5 bases from V and 9 bases from J, with 17 bases between. The CDR3 length is 14 residues. Germline CDR1 MNHEY, CDR2 SMNVEV (reference sequence). The CDR3 DNA reads TGTGCCAGCAGTCCACGGAGGACCTGGGGTGAGCAGTTCTTC. Translating it yields CASSPRRTWGEQFF.

This chain connects TRBV5-8 to TRBJ2-7; perhaps TRBD2 as D (5 bases). This CDR3 is built from 13 residues. The germline V and J ends were trimmed by 4 bases and 4 bases, with 12 bases remaining between them. The germline V gene has CDR1 SGHTS and CDR2 YDEGEE. The CDR3 reads CASSRGGGYEQYF. CDR3 coding DNA: TGTGCCAGCAGCCGGGGTGGTGGATACGAGCAGTACTTC.

The CDR3 here is CASSSWDWNTGELFF. For the CDR3, the DNA is TGTGCCAGCAGTAGTTGGGACTGGAACACCGGGGAGCTGTTTTTT. The V call is TRBV6-6, the J call TRBJ2-2, with D tentatively TRBD2 (6 bases). The CDR3 is 15 residues long. V was clipped by 5 bases and J by 1 base, with 11 bases between them. The germline gives CDR1 MNHNY, CDR2 SVGAGI (reference sequence).

This chain links TRBV19 with TRBJ2-5; 9 bases are shared with TRBD2. The junction had 9 bases not matched to a gene; V was cut back by 4 bases and J by 3 bases. This CDR3 spans 16 amino acids. From germline, CDR1 is LNHDA and CDR2 SQIVND (reference sequence). CDR3 sequence: CASSTHPGLAKETQYF. The CDR3 region has the DNA TGTGCCAGTAGTACCCACCCCGGACTAGCGAAAGAGACCCAGTACTTC.

This sequence joins TRBV25-1 and TRBJ1-1, with a tentative D call TRBD1 (5 bases). V was shortened by 6 bases and J by 4 bases, with 15 bases between the two germline ends. Germline CDR1 is MGHDK and CDR2 is SYGVNS. The CDR3 is 14 amino acids. The CDR3 here is CASSRKGPSTEAFF. In DNA, the CDR3 is TGTGCCAGCAGCAGAAAGGGGCCTAGCACTGAAGCTTTCTTT.

The chain links TRBV27 to TRBJ2-4; TRBD2 is a possible D gene (6 bases). This CDR3 is 14 amino acids long. Per the germline V gene, CDR1 is MNHEY and CDR2 is SMNVEV (reference sequence). V was shortened by 5 bases and J by 4 bases, with 12 bases between the two germline ends. In nucleotides, the CDR3 is TGTGCCAGCAGTGGGAGGAGTCCTAAAAACATTCAGTACTTC. Translating gives CASSGRSPKNIQYF.

The chain has TRBV14 and TRBJ1-3; D is unclear. Per germline, CDR1 SGHDN and CDR2 FVKESK. The CDR3 sequence is 16 residues long. V was cut by 0 bases and J by 0 bases, with 9 bases left in between. CDR3 DNA: TGTGCCAGCAGCCAAGACAGGTCTCGCTCTGGAAACACCATATATTTT. Its translation: CASSQDRSRSGNTIYF.

The chain carries TRBV9 and TRBJ2-3; 8 nucleotides agree with TRBD1. This CDR3 has 14 residues. With V trimmed by 3 bases and J by 2 bases, 2 bases remained unmatched. The germline gives CDR1 SGDLS, CDR2 YYNGEE. This CDR3 reads CASSDRGDTDTQYF. CDR3 bases: TGTGCCAGCAGCGACAGGGGGGACACAGATACGCAGTATTTT.

The J gene is TRBJ1-3, the V gene TRBV7-2; the match to TRBD1 covers 7 bases. The CDR3 sequence is 15 residues long. J was trimmed by 4 bases and V by 0 bases; bases with no gene match: 3. CDR1 SGHTA and CDR2 FQGNSA come from the germline V gene. CDR3 DNA sequence: TGTGCCAGCAGCTTAGCCGCAGGGGGAGGAAACACCATATATTTT. Its protein is CASSLAAGGGNTIYF.

This clone has only one observation. In nucleotides, the CDR3 is TGTGCCAGCAGTGTAGGGGGCGGGATTGGAAACACCATATATTTT. This codes for CASSVGGGIGNTIYF. V usage is TRBV25-1 and J usage is TRBJ1-3; TRBD1 matches 7 bases. CDR3 length equals 15 residues. The trim removed 4 bases at V and 3 bases at J, leaving 6 bases unmatched. The germline V gene encodes CDR1 MGHDK and CDR2 SYGVNS.

The chain recombines TRBV30 with TRBJ2-2; 7 nucleotides line up with TRBD1. CDR1 and CDR2 from the germline V gene are GTSNPN and SVGIG (reference sequence). J lost 7 bases, V lost 0 bases, and 8 bases had no gene match. The CDR3 sequence is 15 residues long. CDR3 amino acids: CAWSVKQGRIGELFF. The CDR3 DNA is TGTGCCTGGAGTGTAAAACAGGGGCGGATCGGGGAGCTGTTTTTT. The full variable domain, its missing parts supplied by reference TRBV30 and TRBJ2-2, is SQTIHQWPATLVQPVGSPLSLECTVEGTSNPNLYWYRQAAGRGLQLLFYSVGIGQISSEVPQNLSASRPQDRQFILSSKKLLLSDSGFYLCAWSVKQGRIGELFFGEGSRLTVL.